One and the same sample provided the 6 T cell receptor beta chains below, sequenced in a study of PD-1 blockade in classical Hodgkin lymphoma. Specified time point: cycle 4 day 1 (C4D1), after five to seven weeks of nivolumab. The patients all showed relapse after autologous stem cell transplantation, while their brentuximab vedotin exposure varied. Libraries were prepared by immunoSEQ multiplex PCR; TCRdb keeps only in-frame clonotypes and omits some of them. The sample consists of almost 20,000 clones, 76% of them appearing once. This specimen was peripheral blood mononuclear cells (PBMCs), taken before the fourth cycle of nivolumab. These receptors came from a human donor with classical Hodgkin lymphoma.

V gene TRBV28 combines with J gene TRBJ1-5; D not resolved. CDR1 is MDHEN and CDR2 is SYDVKM in the germline V gene. V was trimmed by 3 bases and J by 6 bases, leaving 9 bases between them. CDR3 length equals 13 residues. This chain's CDR3 is CASSFVNGQPQHF. CDR3 sequence (DNA): TGTGCCAGCAGTTTTGTGAACGGTCAGCCCCAGCATTTT.

This rearrangement joins TRBV7-9 to TRBJ1-5; D not resolved. Germline CDR1 reads SEHNR; CDR2 reads FQNEAQ (reference sequence). The ends were cut back, 1 base at V and 8 bases at J, with 9 bases in the middle. CDR3 length equals 13 residues. The CDR3, as DNA: TGTGCCAGCAGCTTAGGAGTTTCGGAGCCCCAGCATTTT. Translating gives CASSLGVSEPQHF.

This clone was seen a few times. The chain is built from TRBV7-4 and TRBJ1-5, with D possibly TRBD1 on 5 matching bases. V lost 5 bases and J 3 bases, leaving 14 bases between the germline ends. This CDR3 is 15 amino acids long. CDR1 and CDR2 (germline): SGHVT, SQSDAQ. The CDR3 sequence is CASSERWDVNQPQHF. The CDR3 DNA sequence: TGTGCCAGCAGCGAGAGGTGGGACGTCAATCAGCCCCAGCATTTT. The whole variable domain, filled in from reference TRBV7-4 and TRBJ1-5, reads GAGVSQSPRYKVAKRGRDVALRCDSISGHVTLYWYRQTLGQGSEVLTYSQSDAQRDKSGRPSGRFSAERPERSVSTLKIQRTEQGDSAVYLCASSERWDVNQPQHFGDGTRLSIL.

The chain links TRBV10-3 to TRBJ2-2; TRBD1 aligns across 10 bases. This CDR3 spans 14 amino acids. The trim removed 7 bases at V and 6 bases at J, leaving 5 bases unmatched. Germline V CDR1 and CDR2: ENHRY, SYGVKD. CDR3 amino acids: CAITGTGAPGELFF. CDR3 in DNA: TGTGCCATCACTGGGACAGGGGCCCCCGGGGAGCTGTTTTTT.

The DNA for the CDR3 is TGCGCCAGCAGGGACAAGACAGGGGCCGCCGGGGAGACCCAGTACTTC. This gives the protein CASRDKTGAAGETQYF. J is TRBJ2-5 and V is TRBV10-2; 8 positions match TRBD1. The CDR3 spans 16 residues. The V gene's germline CDR1 is WSHSY and CDR2 SAAADI. The junction had 14 bases not matched to a gene; V was cut back by 6 bases and J by 5 bases.

The chain has TRBV7-6 and TRBJ1-6, with D tentatively TRBD1 (6 bases). The CDR3 runs 14 residues. CDR1 is SGHVS, CDR2 FNYEAQ, per germline. V shed 6 bases and J shed 5 bases, with 11 bases lying between them. The CDR3 DNA reads as TGTGCCAGCAGTTCGACAGGAGATAATTCACCCCTCCACTTT. It translates to CASSSTGDNSPLHF.